The 15 T cell receptor beta chains below come from one sample, sequenced in a study of T-cell reconstitution after alpha-beta-depleted transplantation in children listed by TCRdb under 2016. The sample's treatment or condition label is to be understood as: allogeneic hematopoietic cell transplantation with graft depleted of TCRalphabeta T cells and CD19 B cells. Receptor libraries were prepared by PCR. Reads for this sample came from an Illumina HiSeq 2500. Molecular barcoding was employed in the preparation of TCR libraries, with unique molecular identifiers being used to normalize TCRbeta repertoire quantification. Through fastp at Q25 and MiXCR, TCRdb rebuilt clones from the public reads, retaining in-frame beta chains. Rows merge per CDR3 protein into single entries with the most common DNA and genes. This sample lists 500,000 to 600,000 distinct CDR3 sequences; over 20% were detected once. The biggest ten clones account for just over 35% of the sample.

The sequencing used PBMCs, collected before TCRalphabeta/CD19-depleted stem cell transplant. These receptors all stem from a boy less than two years old with Wiskott-Aldrich syndrome, due to receive a stem cell transplant.

The rearrangement uses TRBV7-8 and TRBJ2-1, with 11 nucleotides matching TRBD2. Germline V gene lookup returns CDR1 SGHVS and CDR2 FQNEAQ. This CDR3 contains 17 residues. Trimming at V came to 10 bases and at J to 0 bases, leaving 11 bases not matched to a gene. CDR3 nucleotide sequence: TGTGCCACCCAACGGGTAGCGGGAGGGCCCTCCTACAATGAGCAGTTCTTC. This encodes CATQRVAGGPSYNEQFF.

V usage is TRBV20-1 and J usage is TRBJ2-1; D call uncertain. V lost 4 bases and J lost 6, with 10 bases in between. The germline gives CDR1 DFQATT, CDR2 SNEGSKA (reference sequence). The CDR3 has 12 residues. Here the CDR3 DNA reads TGCAGTGCTACCTATCAAGGCAATGAGCAGTTCTTC. Translating gives CSATYQGNEQFF.

The CDR3, as DNA: TGTGCCAGCAGTTTAGTGGGGGGCAAGGAGCAAGATACGCAGTATTTT. It specifies CASSLVGGKEQDTQYF. This chain joins TRBV12-3 or TRBV12-4 and TRBJ2-3; the D gene could be TRBD1 or TRBD2 (6 bases each). Trimming took 1 base from V and 5 from J, leaving 16 bases between them. This CDR3 region has 16 residues.

The chain joins TRBV10-3 to TRBJ2-5, with TRBD2 identical over 10 bases. The CDR3 loop spans 16 amino acids. In germline, CDR1 is ENHRY, CDR2 SYGVKD. Trimming at V came to 3 bases and at J to 3 bases, leaving 7 bases not matched to a gene. The CDR3 DNA sequence: TGTGCCATCAGTGAACCAAGAACTAGCGGGAAAGAGACCCAGTACTTC. Its translation is CAISEPRTSGKETQYF.

This clonotype was observed a handful of times. This chain joins TRBV6-1 and TRBJ2-5, with TRBD1 as a possible D gene (6 bases). With 7 bases removed from V and 5 bases from J, the gap between germline ends came to 17 bases. This CDR3 contains 14 residues. CDR1 and CDR2 from the germline V gene are MNHNS and SASEGT. The CDR3 DNA follows: TGTGCCAGCACACGGACAGCAGTTAGGGAGACCCAGTACTTC. Its protein is CASTRTAVRETQYF.

The chain is built from TRBV12-3 or TRBV12-4 and TRBJ2-2, with 8 bases that match TRBD2. J gave up 1 base and V 6 bases, and 4 bases lay outside the gene matches. The CDR3 has 15 amino acids. CDR3 sequence reads: CASRSAGGNTGELFF. CDR3 DNA sequence: TGTGCCAGCAGGAGCGCGGGGGGGAACACCGGGGAGCTGTTTTTT.

In its sample, this clonotype was seen a few times. V and J are TRBV6-5 and TRBJ2-2, with 9 bases that match TRBD1. CDR3 length equals 15 residues. V was pared by 2 bases and J by 5 bases, with 3 bases of the junction left unmatched. Germline V gene lookup returns CDR1 MNHEY and CDR2 SVGAGI. In nucleotides, the CDR3 is TGTGCCAGCAGTTACGGGACAGGGAAAACCGGGGAGCTGTTTTTT. It translates to CASSYGTGKTGELFF.

This clonotype was observed a handful of times. The V call is TRBV5-4, the J call TRBJ2-4; maybe TRBD1 (6 bases). CDR1 is SGHNT and CDR2 is YYREEE in the germline V gene (reference sequence). The CDR3 totals 20 residues. V was clipped by 1 base and J by 0 bases, with 23 bases between them. The CDR3 DNA follows: TGTGCCAGCAGCTTGTTTGGCCGGGACAACACCCTACTAGCCAAAAACATTCAGTACTTC. Its translation is CASSLFGRDNTLLAKNIQYF. Full variable domain (outside the CDR3, taken from reference TRBV5-4 and TRBJ2-4): ETGVTQSPTHLIKTRGQQVTLRCSSQSGHNTVSWYQQALGQGPQFIFQYYREEENGRGNFPPRFSGLQFPNYSSELNVNALELDDSALYLCASSLFGRDNTLLAKNIQYFGAGTRLSVL.

Concerning this clonotype: Relative to the germline gene, one junction end is altered; a read error may explain this. This chain joins TRBV6-1 and TRBJ2-7; the match to TRBD2 covers 10 bases. The germline CDR1 and CDR2 sequences are MNHNS and SASEGT. This CDR3 region has 15 residues. The DNA of the CDR3 is TGTGCCAGCAGAGAAGCGGGAGGGGCTTTCTACGAGCAGTACTTC. Its translation is CASREAGGAFYEQYF.

This clonotype has more than one count but fewer than ten. This chain joins TRBV5-1 and TRBJ2-3; 7 bases are shared with TRBD1. Germline V gene lookup returns CDR1 SGHRS and CDR2 YFSETQ. J was trimmed by 3 bases and V by 4 bases; bases with no gene match: 11. This CDR3 has 16 amino acids. CDR3 sequence (DNA): TGCGCCAGCAGCGCCCCGGGACAGTTAAGAACAGATACGCAGTATTTT. It is translated as CASSAPGQLRTDTQYF.

The V call is TRBV7-2, the J call TRBJ2-1; 10 bases map to TRBD2. Trimming removed 0 bases from V and 4 bases from J; junction bases left unmatched: 3. The germline V gene has CDR1 SGHTA and CDR2 FQGNSA. CDR3 length equals 16 residues. CDR3 DNA sequence: TGTGCCAGCAGCTTAGCGGCTAGCGGGAGTTACAATGAGCAGTTCTTC. Translation gives CASSLAASGSYNEQFF.

The V gene is TRBV5-1, the J gene TRBJ2-7, with a tentative D call TRBD1 (5 bases). The V gene lost 0 bases and the J gene lost 3 bases, with 19 bases spanning the gap. Looked up from germline, CDR1 is SGHRS and CDR2 is YFSETQ. The CDR3 covers 17 residues. The CDR3 spells CASSLVPDRYVVYEQYF. The CDR3 coding sequence is TGCGCCAGCAGCTTGGTCCCAGACAGATATGTAGTCTACGAGCAGTACTTC.

The chain joins TRBV29-1 to TRBJ2-1; TRBD2 matches at 8 bases. J was trimmed by 3 bases and V by 3 bases; bases with no gene match: 4. The CDR3 is 14 residues long. CDR1 is SQVTM, CDR2 ANQGSEA, per germline. The CDR3 DNA reads as TGCAGCGTTGATCGAGCGGGAGTCTACAATGAGCAGTTCTTC. It encodes CSVDRAGVYNEQFF.

The genes are TRBV7-2 and TRBJ2-3; a possible D gene is TRBD2 (6 bases). Germline CDR1 and CDR2: SGHTA and FQGNSA. V dropped 5 bases and J dropped 2 bases, with 8 bases sitting between them. CDR3 size: 13 residues. CDR3 DNA: TGTGCCAGCAGCGGGGGGTACACAGATACGCAGTATTTT. This codes for CASSGGYTDTQYF.

The chain joins TRBV18 to TRBJ2-1; D is unclear. Trimming removed 2 bases from V and 10 bases from J, with 12 bases in between. CDR3 size: 13 residues. Germline V gene lookup returns CDR1 KGHSH and CDR2 LQKENI. Here the CDR3 reads CASSPGIRTEQFF. In nucleotides, the CDR3 is TGTGCCAGCTCACCAGGTATCCGTACCGAGCAGTTCTTC.